The 7 T cell receptor beta chains listed next were all sequenced from one sample in a study of metastatic and nonmetastatic thyroid tumors. Patients underwent thyroid surgery, and none had received any treatment before it. Using MiXCR, TCRdb reanalyzed the PCR reads. The table has 20,000 or so clones, approximately 10% seen once; the top ten hold 7.5% to 8%. The sequenced sample consisted of blood. The receptors originated from a female donor with papillary thyroid cancer or a benign thyroid nodule (not recorded which). Some clones in this sample may be carry-over from other donors' samples.

There are many counts of this clone. The chain employs TRBV30 and TRBJ2-2; 8 positions agree with TRBD1. V shed 0 bases, J shed 1 base, and the junction held 4 bases outside the gene matches. Per germline, CDR1 GTSNPN and CDR2 SVGIG (reference sequence). CDR3 length: 16 residues. The CDR3 spells CAWSVSGTGNTGELFF. Here the CDR3 DNA reads TGTGCCTGGAGTGTGTCCGGGACAGGGAACACCGGGGAGCTGTTTTTT.

This clone was picked up a small number of times. The chain combines TRBV5-4 with TRBJ2-1; possible D gene TRBD1, 6 bases. Germline V gives CDR1 SGHNT, CDR2 YYREEE (reference sequence). This CDR3 comprises 14 residues. Trimming removed 4 bases at V and 8 bases at J, with 16 bases between. The CDR3: CASSPSSGDDEQFF. The CDR3 nucleotides are TGTGCCAGCAGCCCGAGTTCAGGGGACGATGAGCAGTTCTTC.

This clone came up many times. This chain connects TRBV9 to TRBJ2-3, with D unclear. The CDR3 sequence is 16 residues long. V lost 4 bases and J lost 2, with 17 bases in between. CDR1 SGDLS and CDR2 YYNGEE come from the germline V gene. The CDR3, as DNA: TGTGCCAGCAGCCCCCCTCGACATCGGATCACAGATACGCAGTATTTT. Protein: CASSPPRHRITDTQYF.

This clone has just a few counts. The chain recombines TRBV28 with TRBJ2-7; the match to TRBD1 covers 11 bases. V dropped 9 bases and J dropped 1; count of bases not matched to a gene: 5. Germline V CDR1 and CDR2: MDHEN, SYDVKM. There are 14 residues in the CDR3. DNA for the CDR3: TGTGCCAGTAGGGACAGGGGGATGTCCTACGAGCAGTACTTC. It specifies CASRDRGMSYEQYF.

This clone was seen ten or more times. The rearrangement links TRBV3-1 to TRBJ2-3, with 8 nucleotides matching TRBD2. Trimming at V came to 0 bases and at J to 2 bases, leaving 4 bases not matched to a gene. This CDR3 has 16 residues. Germline V lookup: CDR1 LGHDT, CDR2 YNNKEL (reference sequence). The CDR3 loop is CASSQDWREDTDTQYF. In nucleotides, the CDR3 is TGTGCCAGCAGCCAAGACTGGCGGGAGGACACAGATACGCAGTATTTT.

This clone is medium-sized within its sample. The chain carries TRBV12-3 or TRBV12-4 and TRBJ2-2, with 8 nucleotides matching TRBD2. CDR3 size: 15 residues. V shed 3 bases, J shed 5 bases, and the junction held 5 bases outside the gene matches. The CDR3: CASSFLAGSTGELFF. DNA for the CDR3: TGTGCCAGCAGTTTCTTAGCGGGAAGTACCGGGGAGCTGTTTTTT.

By proportion, this clone is medium-sized. CDR3 in DNA: TGTGCCACCAGCCCCGCTGGGACAGGGAGGGAGCAGTACTTC. It translates to CATSPAGTGREQYF. The J gene is TRBJ2-7, the V gene TRBV24-1; 9 bases line up with TRBD1. Germline-derived CDR1 and CDR2 are KGHDR and SFDVKD. The junction had 10 bases not matched to a gene; V was cut back by 7 bases and J by 7 bases. This CDR3 is built from 14 residues.